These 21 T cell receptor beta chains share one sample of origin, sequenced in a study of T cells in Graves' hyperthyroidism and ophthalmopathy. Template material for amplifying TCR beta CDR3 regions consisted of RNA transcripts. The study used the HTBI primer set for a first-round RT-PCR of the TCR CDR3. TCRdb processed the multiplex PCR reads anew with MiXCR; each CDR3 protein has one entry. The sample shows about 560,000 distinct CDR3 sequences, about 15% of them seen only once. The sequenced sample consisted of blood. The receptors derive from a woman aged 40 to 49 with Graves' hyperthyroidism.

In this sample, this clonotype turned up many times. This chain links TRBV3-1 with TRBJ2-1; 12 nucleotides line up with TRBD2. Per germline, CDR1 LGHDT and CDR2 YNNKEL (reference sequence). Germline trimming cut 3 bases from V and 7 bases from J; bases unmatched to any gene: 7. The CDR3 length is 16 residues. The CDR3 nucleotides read TGTGCCAGCAGCCAGACTAGCGGGAGCATCGGGAATGAGCAGTTCTTC. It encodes CASSQTSGSIGNEQFF.

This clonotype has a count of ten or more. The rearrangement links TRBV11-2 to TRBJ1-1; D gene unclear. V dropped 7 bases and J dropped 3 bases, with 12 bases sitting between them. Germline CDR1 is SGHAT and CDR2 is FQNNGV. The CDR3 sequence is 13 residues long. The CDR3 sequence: CASTGDRYTEAFF. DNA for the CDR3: TGTGCCAGCACCGGTGACCGATACACTGAAGCTTTCTTT.

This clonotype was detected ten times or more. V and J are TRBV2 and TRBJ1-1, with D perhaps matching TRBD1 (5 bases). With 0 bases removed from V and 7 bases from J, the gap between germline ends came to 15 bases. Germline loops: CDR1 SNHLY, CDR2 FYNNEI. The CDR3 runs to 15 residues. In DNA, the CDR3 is TGTGCCAGCAGTGAAGCGCTTCAGTTGGGGGTTGAAGCTTTCTTT. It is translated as CASSEALQLGVEAFF.

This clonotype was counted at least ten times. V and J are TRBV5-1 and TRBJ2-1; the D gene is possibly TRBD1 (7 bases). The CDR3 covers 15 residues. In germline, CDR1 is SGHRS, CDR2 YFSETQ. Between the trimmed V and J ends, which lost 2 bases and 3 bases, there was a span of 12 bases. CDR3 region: CASSLRQGGYNEQFF. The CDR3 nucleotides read TGCGCCAGCAGCTTAAGACAGGGAGGCTACAATGAGCAGTTCTTC.

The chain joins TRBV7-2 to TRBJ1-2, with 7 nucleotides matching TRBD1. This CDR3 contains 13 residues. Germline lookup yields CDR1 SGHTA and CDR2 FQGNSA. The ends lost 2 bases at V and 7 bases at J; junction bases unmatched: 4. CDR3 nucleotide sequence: TGTGCCAGCAGCTTAAGGGGGCAAGGTGGCTACACCTTC. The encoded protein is CASSLRGQGGYTF.

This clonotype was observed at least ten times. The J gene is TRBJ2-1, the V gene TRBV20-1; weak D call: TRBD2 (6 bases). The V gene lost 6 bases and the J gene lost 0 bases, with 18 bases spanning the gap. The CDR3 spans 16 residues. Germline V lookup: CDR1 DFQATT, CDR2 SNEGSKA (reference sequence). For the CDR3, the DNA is TGCAGTGCCGTCTCTGGGCGGGATAGCTCCTACAATGAGCAGTTCTTC. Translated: CSAVSGRDSSYNEQFF.

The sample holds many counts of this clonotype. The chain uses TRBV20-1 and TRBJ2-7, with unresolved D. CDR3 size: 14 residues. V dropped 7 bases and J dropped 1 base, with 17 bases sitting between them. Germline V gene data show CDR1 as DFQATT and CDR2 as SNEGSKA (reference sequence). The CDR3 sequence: CSGQPTDGSYEQYF. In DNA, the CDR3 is TGCAGTGGCCAACCTACCGACGGGTCCTACGAGCAGTACTTC.

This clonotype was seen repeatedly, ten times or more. CDR3 sequence (DNA): TGCGCCAGCAGCTTCCGGAGCGGGTCCAGCTCCTACAATGAGCAGTTCTTC. Its translation: CASSFRSGSSSYNEQFF. V gene TRBV5-1 combines with J gene TRBJ2-1, with TRBD2 as a possible D gene (6 bases). The V gene lost 2 bases and the J gene lost 0 bases, with 15 bases spanning the gap. In germline, CDR1 is SGHRS, CDR2 YFSETQ. The CDR3 loop spans 17 amino acids.

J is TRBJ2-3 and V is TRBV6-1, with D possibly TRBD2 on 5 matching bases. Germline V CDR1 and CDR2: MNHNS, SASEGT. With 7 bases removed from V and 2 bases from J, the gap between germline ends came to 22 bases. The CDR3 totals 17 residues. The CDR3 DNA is TGTGCCAGCATAGATTCTGGACTCCGATTACTCACAGATACGCAGTATTTT. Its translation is CASIDSGLRLLTDTQYF.

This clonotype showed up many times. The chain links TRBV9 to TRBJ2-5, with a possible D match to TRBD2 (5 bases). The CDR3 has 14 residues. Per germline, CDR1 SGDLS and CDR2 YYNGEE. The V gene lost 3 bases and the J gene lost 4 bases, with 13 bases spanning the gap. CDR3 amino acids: CASSASGISETQYF. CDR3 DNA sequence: TGTGCCAGCAGCGCGTCGGGAATCTCAGAGACCCAGTACTTC.

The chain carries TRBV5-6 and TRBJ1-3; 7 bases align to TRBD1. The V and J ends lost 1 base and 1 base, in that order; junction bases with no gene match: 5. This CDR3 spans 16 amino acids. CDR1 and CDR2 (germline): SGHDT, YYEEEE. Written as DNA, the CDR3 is TGTGCCAGCAGCTTGCAGGGGGGCTCTTCTGGAAACACCATATATTTT. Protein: CASSLQGGSSGNTIYF.

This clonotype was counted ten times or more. The CDR3 region has the DNA TGCAGCGTTGTGAGGCTTCGGGCGGGGGGCTACACCTTC. Its protein is CSVVRLRAGGYTF. This chain uses TRBV29-1 with TRBJ1-2; D unclear. With 4 bases removed from V and 8 bases from J, the gap between germline ends came to 17 bases. The germline gives CDR1 SQVTM, CDR2 ANQGSEA. The CDR3 length is 13 residues.

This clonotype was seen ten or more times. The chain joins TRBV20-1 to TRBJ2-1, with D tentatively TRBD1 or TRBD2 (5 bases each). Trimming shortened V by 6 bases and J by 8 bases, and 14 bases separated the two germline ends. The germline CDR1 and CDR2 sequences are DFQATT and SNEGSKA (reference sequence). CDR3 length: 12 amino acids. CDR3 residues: CSAGDLGDEQFF. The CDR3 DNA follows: TGCAGTGCAGGGGACCTGGGCGATGAGCAGTTCTTC.

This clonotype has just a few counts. The CDR3, as DNA: TGTGCCAGCTCACCCCAGGGGATCCCCTACGAGCAGTACTTC. This gives the protein CASSPQGIPYEQYF. The rearrangement joins TRBV18 to TRBJ2-7; possible D gene TRBD1, 6 bases. The CDR3 runs to 14 residues. Between the trimmed V and J ends, which lost 3 bases and 2 bases, there was a span of 11 bases. The germline CDR1 and CDR2 sequences are KGHSH and LQKENI.

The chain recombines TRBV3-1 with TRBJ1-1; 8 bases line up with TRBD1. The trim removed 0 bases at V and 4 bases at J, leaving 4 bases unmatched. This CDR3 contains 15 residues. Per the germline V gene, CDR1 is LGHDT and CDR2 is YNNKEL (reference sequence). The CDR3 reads CASSQDGQGRTEAFF. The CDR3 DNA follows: TGTGCCAGCAGCCAAGATGGACAGGGTCGCACTGAAGCTTTCTTT. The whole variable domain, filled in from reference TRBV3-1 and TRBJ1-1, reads DTAVSQTPKYLVTQMGNDKSIKCEQNLGHDTMYWYKQDSKKFLKIMFSYNNKELIINETVPNRFSPKSPDKAHLNLHINSLELGDSAVYFCASSQDGQGRTEAFFGQGTRLTVV.

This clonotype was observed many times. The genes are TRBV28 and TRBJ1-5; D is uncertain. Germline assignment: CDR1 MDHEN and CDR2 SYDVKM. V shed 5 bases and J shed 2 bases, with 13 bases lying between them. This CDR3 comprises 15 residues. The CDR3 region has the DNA TGTGCCAGCAGTCCCCGGACTGTAGGCAATCAGCCCCAGCATTTT. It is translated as CASSPRTVGNQPQHF.

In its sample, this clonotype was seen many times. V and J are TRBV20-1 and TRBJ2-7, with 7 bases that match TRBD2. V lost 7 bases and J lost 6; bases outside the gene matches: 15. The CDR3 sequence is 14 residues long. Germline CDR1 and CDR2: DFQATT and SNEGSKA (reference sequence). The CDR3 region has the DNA TGCAGTGGCACAGACCCGCGGGGGAACGGCGAGCAGTACTTC. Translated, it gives CSGTDPRGNGEQYF.

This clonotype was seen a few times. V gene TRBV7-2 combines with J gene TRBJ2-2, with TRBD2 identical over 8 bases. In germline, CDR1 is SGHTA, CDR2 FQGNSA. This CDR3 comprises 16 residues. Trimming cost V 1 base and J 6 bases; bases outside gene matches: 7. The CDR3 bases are TGTGCCAGCAGCTTAGACAGCGGGAGTAGTCCCGGGGAGCTGTTTTTT. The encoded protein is CASSLDSGSSPGELFF.

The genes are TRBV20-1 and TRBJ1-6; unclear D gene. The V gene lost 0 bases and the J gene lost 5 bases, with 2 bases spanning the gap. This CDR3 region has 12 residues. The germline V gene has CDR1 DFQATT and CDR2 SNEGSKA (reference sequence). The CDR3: CSARENNSPLHF. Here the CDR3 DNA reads TGCAGTGCTAGAGAGAATAATTCACCCCTCCACTTT.

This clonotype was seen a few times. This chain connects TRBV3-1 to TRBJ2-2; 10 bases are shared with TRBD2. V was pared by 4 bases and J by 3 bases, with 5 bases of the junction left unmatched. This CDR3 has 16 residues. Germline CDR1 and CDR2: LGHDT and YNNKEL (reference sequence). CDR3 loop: CASSPLAGVDTGELFF. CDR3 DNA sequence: TGTGCCAGCAGCCCGCTAGCGGGAGTCGACACCGGGGAGCTGTTTTTT.

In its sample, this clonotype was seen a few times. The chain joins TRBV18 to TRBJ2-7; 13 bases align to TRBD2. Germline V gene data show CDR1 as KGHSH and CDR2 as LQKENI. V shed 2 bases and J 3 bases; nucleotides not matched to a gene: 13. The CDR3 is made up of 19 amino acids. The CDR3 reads CASSPSWTSGRSSGYEQYF. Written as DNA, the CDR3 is TGTGCCAGCTCACCATCATGGACTAGCGGGAGAAGCTCGGGCTACGAGCAGTACTTC.